Each of the 27 T cell receptor beta chains below was sequenced from the same sample in a study of CD8 T cells in ankylosing spondylitis. Study observations and caveats: What appeared characteristic of ankylosing spondylitis blood was a TCR beta motif of eight highly homologous variants.

The antigens of these receptors remain unknown. Each CDR3 protein is one row after TCRdb ran MiXCR on the 5' RACE reads. The sample includes about 500,000 distinct CDR3 sequences, about 13% of them seen just once. The sequencing sample was made of blood, either unsorted or a sorted T cell fraction (not recorded which). Receptors were obtained from a male donor with ankylosing spondylitis.

The V gene is TRBV24-1, the J gene TRBJ1-5, with D uncertain. This CDR3 is built from 15 residues. The V end lost 3 bases, the J end lost 5 bases, and 13 bases lay between the germline ends. Germline V lookup: CDR1 KGHDR, CDR2 SFDVKD. CDR3 region: CATSDPAAGDQPQHF. The CDR3 nucleotides read TGTGCCACCAGTGATCCGGCGGCAGGAGATCAGCCCCAGCATTTT.

The chain couples TRBV5-1 to TRBJ2-2, with D possibly being TRBD2 (5 bases). The CDR3 is 14 amino acids. Per the germline V gene, CDR1 is SGHRS and CDR2 is YFSETQ. Trimming left V 0 bases short and J 7 bases short, with 10 bases between. Here the CDR3 reads CASSLEGRGGELFF. In nucleotides, the CDR3 is TGCGCCAGCAGCTTGGAAGGTCGGGGCGGGGAGCTGTTTTTT.

This clonotype was detected ten times or more. This rearrangement joins TRBV2 to TRBJ2-3; 12 bases are shared with TRBD2. The germline gives CDR1 SNHLY, CDR2 FYNNEI. The CDR3 runs to 13 residues. Germline trimming cut 6 bases from V and 9 bases from J; bases unmatched to any gene: 4. The CDR3 reads CASSLAGGGTQYF. The CDR3 region has the DNA TGTGCCAGCAGCCTAGCGGGAGGGGGGACGCAGTATTTT. The full variable domain, its missing parts supplied by reference TRBV2 and TRBJ2-3, is EPEVTQTPSHQVTQMGQEVILRCVPISNHLYFYWYRQILGQKVEFLVSFYNNEISEKSEIFDDQFSVERPDGSNFTLKIRSTKLEDSAMYFCASSLAGGGTQYFGPGTRLTVL.

In this sample, this clonotype turned up a few times. The V and J genes are TRBV10-2 and TRBJ2-7; D is undetermined. Germline V gene sequence: CDR1 WSHSY, CDR2 SAAADI. Trimming pared 2 bases from V and 6 bases from J, leaving 8 bases between. The CDR3 consists of 12 residues. CDR3 loop: CASSEKGREQYV. DNA of the CDR3: TGCGCCAGCAGTGAGAAGGGTCGCGAGCAGTACGTC.

The V and J genes are TRBV3-1 and TRBJ2-7, with TRBD2 matching over 8 bases. The CDR3 consists of 15 residues. Trimming took 3 bases from V and 4 from J; bases not matched to a gene: 8. CDR1 and CDR2 (germline): LGHDT, YNNKEL (reference sequence). CDR3 nucleotides: TGTGCCAGCAGCCATGGGGGGTTAGCGGGGTACGAGCAGTACTTC. Translation: CASSHGGLAGYEQYF.

The table lists this clonotype with many counts. The chain carries TRBV5-1 and TRBJ1-1, with 7 bases fitting TRBD1. CDR1 is SGHRS and CDR2 is YFSETQ in the germline V gene. CDR3 length: 15 residues. After removal of 0 bases from V and 1 base from J, the junction contained 3 bases not matched to a gene. The chain's CDR3 is CASSLGGQPNTEAFF. The CDR3 bases are TGCGCCAGCAGCTTGGGGGGACAGCCGAACACTGAAGCTTTCTTT.

The sample holds a few counts of this clonotype. A clone one base away is much larger, so this may be a read error. The chain carries TRBV12-3 or TRBV12-4 and TRBJ1-1; 8 nucleotides line up with TRBD1. The CDR3 covers 13 residues. V was clipped by 4 bases and J by 4 bases; unmatched bases: 2. The DNA of the CDR3 is TGTGCCAGCAGTTCGACAGGGGCCACTGAAGCTTTCTTT. Translation gives CASSSTGATEAFF.

This clonotype was observed at least ten times. J is TRBJ1-5 and V is TRBV10-3; tentatively, D is TRBD1 (5 bases). Trimming removed 2 bases from V and 4 bases from J, with 9 bases in between. Looked up from germline, CDR1 is ENHRY and CDR2 is SYGVKD. This CDR3 region has 14 residues. The CDR3 protein is CAISEGGWNQPQHF. The CDR3 DNA sequence: TGTGCCATCAGTGAGGGGGGTTGGAATCAGCCCCAGCATTTT.

V and J are TRBV20-1 and TRBJ2-7; no reliable D call. Germline V CDR1 and CDR2: DFQATT, SNEGSKA (reference sequence). The CDR3 totals 14 residues. V gave up 1 base and J gave up 7 bases, with 17 bases separating them. The CDR3 DNA sequence: TGCAGTGCTAGAGGGAGCGCTCACTCCCCTGAGCAGTACTTC. Its translation: CSARGSAHSPEQYF.

This clonotype showed up just a few times. The rearrangement uses TRBV20-1 and TRBJ2-2; 10 bases agree with TRBD1. This CDR3 contains 15 residues. Germline V CDR1 and CDR2: DFQATT, SNEGSKA (reference sequence). The trim removed 4 bases at V and 4 bases at J, leaving 6 bases unmatched. The CDR3 loop is CSAKDRGRVTGELFF. Here the CDR3 DNA reads TGCAGTGCTAAAGACAGGGGGCGCGTCACCGGGGAGCTGTTTTTT.

The chain carries TRBV18 and TRBJ2-1, with 7 bases aligning to TRBD2. The J segment lost 9 bases and the V segment lost 2 bases, leaving 16 bases of the junction unmatched. The CDR3 loop spans 17 amino acids. Germline V gene sequence: CDR1 KGHSH, CDR2 LQKENI. In nucleotides, the CDR3 is TGTGCCAGCTCACCAAAAACGGGAGGCGGGAGCTTCGGTGAGCAGTTCTTC. Amino acid sequence: CASSPKTGGGSFGEQFF.

This clonotype was seen a handful of times. The chain has TRBV11-3 and TRBJ2-3; 9 positions agree with TRBD1. The CDR3 totals 15 residues. Germline trimming cut 5 bases from V and 2 bases from J; bases unmatched to any gene: 5. The germline V gene has CDR1 SGHNT and CDR2 YENEEA. The CDR3 DNA reads as TGTGCCAGCAGCCCACAGGGGGCGAACACAGATACGCAGTATTTT. Amino acid sequence: CASSPQGANTDTQYF.

The chain couples TRBV4-1 to TRBJ2-1, with 13 bases lining up with TRBD2. V shed 4 bases and J 3 bases; nucleotides not matched to a gene: 6. Germline loops: CDR1 MGHRA, CDR2 YSYEKL. There are 17 residues in the CDR3. CDR3 amino acids: CASSPGLAGARYNEQFF. CDR3 nucleotide sequence: TGCGCCAGCAGCCCTGGACTAGCGGGAGCTCGCTACAATGAGCAGTTCTTC.

The CDR3 DNA sequence: TGTGCCACCAGTGTTGCGGGGGACAATGAGCAGTTCTTC. Translating it yields CATSVAGDNEQFF. The J gene is TRBJ2-1, the V gene TRBV24-1, with 7 bases aligning to TRBD2. Germline CDR1 reads KGHDR; CDR2 reads SFDVKD. The CDR3 runs 13 residues. V was clipped by 5 bases and J by 5 bases; unmatched bases: 2.

The chain is built from TRBV12-3 or TRBV12-4 and TRBJ1-5; a possible D gene is TRBD1 (6 bases). This CDR3 contains 14 residues. V lost 5 bases, J lost 5 bases, and 13 bases lay in between. CDR3 loop: CASSIDRTHQPQHF. CDR3 nucleotide sequence: TGTGCCAGCAGTATAGACAGGACCCATCAGCCCCAGCATTTT.

Only a few counts were recorded for this clonotype. The chain recombines TRBV9 with TRBJ2-3; perhaps D is TRBD1 or TRBD2 (7 bases each). This CDR3 has 16 amino acids. The germline gives CDR1 SGDLS, CDR2 YYNGEE. V lost 0 bases, J lost 4 bases, and 15 bases lay in between. CDR3 nucleotides: TGTGCCAGCAGCGTAGGAGTGGGAGGGGGCCCAGATACGCAGTATTTT. It yields the protein CASSVGVGGGPDTQYF.

The CDR3 is CASSLYGLAGGTGELFF. The DNA for the CDR3 is TGTGCCAGCAGCTTATATGGACTAGCGGGAGGCACCGGGGAGCTGTTTTTT. The V and J genes are TRBV7-2 and TRBJ2-2, with TRBD2 identical over 14 bases. Germline V gene data show CDR1 as SGHTA and CDR2 as FQGNSA. V lost 2 bases to trimming and J lost 4 bases; unmatched junction nucleotides: 3. The CDR3 has 17 residues.

This chain connects TRBV5-1 to TRBJ2-7; 9 bases are a match to TRBD2. Germline lookup yields CDR1 SGHRS and CDR2 YFSETQ. The V gene end was trimmed by 4 bases and the J gene end by 5 bases; junction bases not matched to a gene: 7. The CDR3 has 14 residues. The CDR3 nucleotides read TGCGCCAGCAGCGTTAGCGGGAGCTTGGACGAGCAGTACGTC. It is translated as CASSVSGSLDEQYV.

The sample holds a few counts of this clonotype. This chain joins TRBV5-1 and TRBJ2-7; tentative D call: TRBD1 (6 bases). In germline, CDR1 is SGHRS, CDR2 YFSETQ. The CDR3 extends over 14 amino acids. V lost 6 bases and J 4 bases, leaving 17 bases between the germline ends. CDR3 residues: CASTRTVTSYEQYF. CDR3 nucleotides: TGCGCCAGCACCCGGACAGTTACTTCTTACGAGCAGTACTTC.

The V gene is TRBV30, the J gene TRBJ2-1; tentatively, D is TRBD1 (6 bases). Germline CDR1 reads GTSNPN; CDR2 reads SVGIG (reference sequence). The CDR3 has 11 amino acids. V was pared by 2 bases and J by 10 bases, with 9 bases between. CDR3 DNA sequence: TGTGCCTGGAGTACGGGACACGAGCAGTTCTTC. Amino acids: CAWSTGHEQFF.

The chain combines TRBV7-2 with TRBJ2-1; the match to TRBD2 covers 10 bases. Germline trimming cut 7 bases from V and 3 bases from J; bases unmatched to any gene: 12. Germline-derived CDR1 and CDR2 are SGHTA and FQGNSA. This CDR3 is 17 amino acids long. This CDR3 reads CASTNPGTSVNYNEQFF. The CDR3 DNA reads as TGTGCCAGCACCAATCCGGGGACTAGCGTCAACTACAATGAGCAGTTCTTC.

The chain has TRBV10-2 and TRBJ1-2; 9 nucleotides match TRBD1. Germline CDR1 WSHSY, CDR2 SAAADI. V dropped 8 bases and J dropped 9; count of bases not matched to a gene: 4. The CDR3 consists of 11 residues. The CDR3 sequence is CASGGQGSYTF. The CDR3 coding sequence is TGCGCCAGCGGAGGACAGGGGAGCTACACCTTC.

Many counts were recorded for this clonotype. The chain couples TRBV3-1 to TRBJ2-1; D is unclear. Trimming shortened V by 2 bases and J by 0 bases, and 11 bases separated the two germline ends. This CDR3 comprises 16 residues. CDR1 and CDR2 (germline): LGHDT, YNNKEL (reference sequence). The CDR3 protein is CASSQYGGSSYNEQFF. CDR3 bases: TGTGCCAGCAGCCAATACGGCGGAAGCTCCTACAATGAGCAGTTCTTC.

This clonotype was recorded at least ten times. The chain couples TRBV5-1 to TRBJ2-2, with D unclear. CDR3 length equals 14 residues. Germline V gives CDR1 SGHRS, CDR2 YFSETQ. Deletions cut 1 base from V and 3 bases from J, with 7 bases between. CDR3 sequence (DNA): TGCGCCAGCAGCTTGACACTTTACACCGGGGAGCTGTTTTTT. Amino acid sequence: CASSLTLYTGELFF.

The chain employs TRBV27 and TRBJ2-2, with TRBD1 as a possible D gene (6 bases). The CDR3 extends over 17 amino acids. Trimming pared 5 bases from V and 0 bases from J, leaving 16 bases between. The germline CDR1 and CDR2 sequences are MNHEY and SMNVEV (reference sequence). Here the CDR3 reads CASSPRAGTPNTGELFF. In nucleotides, the CDR3 is TGTGCCAGCAGTCCTCGAGCCGGGACACCGAACACCGGGGAGCTGTTTTTT.

This clonotype was seen at least ten times. The chain has TRBV5-5 and TRBJ2-1, with 15 bases that match TRBD2. This CDR3 comprises 15 residues. Germline V lookup: CDR1 SGHKS, CDR2 YYEKEE (reference sequence). After removal of 5 bases from V and 5 bases from J, the junction contained 2 bases not matched to a gene. CDR3 sequence (DNA): TGTGCCAGCAGTAGGACTAGCGGGAGGGACAATGAGCAGTTCTTC. This translates into CASSRTSGRDNEQFF.

Only a few counts were recorded for this clonotype. This sequence joins TRBV10-3 and TRBJ1-1; D not certain. Germline lookup yields CDR1 ENHRY and CDR2 SYGVKD. The CDR3 contains 14 residues. The V gene lost 2 bases and the J gene lost 4 bases, with 11 bases spanning the gap. The CDR3 nucleotides are TGTGCCATCAGTGAGACCCCAGGCTCCACTGAAGCTTTCTTT. Protein sequence: CAISETPGSTEAFF.